A selection of T cell receptor beta chains follows, all from one sample in a study of yellow fever vaccine responses in identical twins. MiXCR, applied by TCRdb to the RT-PCR reads, yields one record per CDR3 protein. The table lists 3,000 to 4,500 distinct CDR3 sequences, 90% of them singletons. Sequencing was performed on T cells from blood (PBMCs), unsorted or a sorted subset (not recorded which), taken before or after yellow fever vaccination (not recorded which). These TCRs come from a young woman who received the yellow fever vaccine. The CDR3 runs from the conserved cysteine through the conserved F or W. A D gene is named only where the DNA matches it firmly. Rows give clone size only sometimes, using once, few, many, or a class for an expanded clone.

D	J	size	V	CDR3	DNA
TRBD2	TRBJ2-3	once	TRBV6-1	CASRSSGSEGITDTQYF	TGTGCCAGCAGGAGTAGCGGGAGCGAAGGAATCACAGATACGCAGTATTTT
NA	TRBJ2-3	NA	TRBV20-1	CSASLVTPETQYF	TGCAGTGCTAGTCTGGTGACTCCCGAAACGCAGTATTTT
TRBD2	TRBJ2-1	NA	TRBV27	CASSLSGGGSYNEQFF	TGTGCCAGCAGTTTAAGTGGCGGGGGCTCCTACAATGAGCAGTTCTTC
NA	TRBJ2-3	NA	TRBV2	CASSVGEYPDTQYF	TGTGCCAGCAGTGTTGGGGAGTACCCGGATACGCAGTATTTT
TRBD1	TRBJ2-2	NA	TRBV2	CASSEVTGGDTGELFF	TGTGCCAGCAGTGAGGTTACAGGGGGCGACACCGGGGAGCTGTTTTTT
NA	TRBJ1-1	NA	TRBV5-4	CASSLAPGGKTEAFF	TGTGCCAGCAGCTTGGCCCCGGGGGGGAAAACTGAAGCTTTCTTT
NA	TRBJ2-1	NA	TRBV10-1	CASSEGDKGDEQFF	TGCGCCAGCAGTGAGGGGGACAAGGGGGATGAGCAGTTCTTC
NA	TRBJ2-7	NA	TRBV18	CASSPLGLASHEQYF	TGTGCCAGCTCCCCGCTCGGGCTAGCGTCCCACGAGCAGTACTTC
TRBD1	TRBJ2-7	NA	TRBV20-1	CSALTGFDYEQYF	TGCAGTGCATTGACAGGGTTTGACTACGAGCAGTACTTC
NA	TRBJ2-3	NA	TRBV5-1	CASSLFLPTDTQYF	TGCGCCAGCAGCTTGTTCCTCCCCACAGATACGCAGTATTTT
NA	TRBJ1-5	NA	TRBV7-8	CASSLVRGNQPQHF	TGTGCCAGCAGCTTAGTTCGGGGGAATCAGCCCCAGCATTTT
NA	TRBJ2-3	NA	TRBV2	CASSEQGDTDTQYF	TGTGCCAGCAGTGAACAGGGCGACACAGATACGCAGTATTTT
NA	TRBJ2-1	NA	TRBV29-1	CSVEDSGSYNEQFF	TGCAGCGTTGAAGATAGCGGCTCCTACAATGAGCAGTTCTTC
NA	TRBJ2-7	once	TRBV29-1	CSVESTGAEQYF	TGCAGCGTTGAATCTACGGGGGCCGAGCAGTACTTC
NA	TRBJ1-5	NA	TRBV4-1	CASSQDRASNQPQHF	TGCGCCAGCAGCCAAGATCGGGCTAGCAATCAGCCCCAGCATTTT
TRBD2	TRBJ2-5	NA	TRBV5-1	CASGTSGDPGKETQYF	TGCGCCAGCGGGACTAGCGGGGATCCAGGGAAAGAGACCCAGTACTTC
TRBD1	TRBJ2-5	NA	TRBV28	CASSVTGGKETQYF	TGTGCCAGCAGTGTGACAGGGGGCAAAGAGACCCAGTACTTC
TRBD2	TRBJ2-7	NA	TRBV6-2/TRBV6-3	CASSYGGTTYEQYF	TGTGCCAGCAGTTACGGTGGGACTACCTACGAGCAGTACTTC
NA	TRBJ2-7	NA	TRBV4-2	CASSQDGASSYEQYF	TGTGCCAGCAGCCAAGATGGCGCGAGCTCCTACGAGCAGTACTTC
TRBD2	TRBJ2-2	NA	TRBV2	CASSRTSGGTGELFF	TGTGCCAGCAGTCGGACTAGCGGGGGCACCGGGGAGCTGTTTTTT
NA	TRBJ2-1	NA	TRBV19	CASTWDRFSYNEQFF	TGTGCCAGTACATGGGATAGATTCTCCTACAATGAGCAGTTCTTC
NA	TRBJ1-1	NA	TRBV4-1	CASSQETTTKDTEAFF	TGCGCCAGCAGCCAAGAAACCACAACGAAGGACACTGAAGCTTTCTTT
NA	TRBJ1-6	NA	TRBV5-1	CASSNGPGGPVHF	TGCGCCAGCAGCAACGGACCGGGGGGACCGGTCCACTTT
TRBD2	TRBJ2-7	once	TRBV7-2	CASSSLGLAVQYF	TGTGCCAGCAGCTCGCTCGGACTAGCTGTGCAGTACTTC
NA	TRBJ1-5	NA	TRBV10-3	CAIMGGLNQPQHF	TGTGCCATCATGGGGGGTCTCAATCAGCCCCAGCATTTT
NA	TRBJ2-7	NA	TRBV29-1	CSASIGGSYEQYF	TGCAGCGCCTCCATAGGGGGGTCCTACGAGCAGTACTTC
NA	TRBJ1-5	NA	TRBV12-3/TRBV12-4	CASSPGNSNQPQHF	TGTGCCAGCAGCCCCGGAAATAGCAATCAGCCCCAGCATTTT
NA	TRBJ1-4	NA	TRBV7-1	CASSSQQGPNEKLFF	TGTGCCAGCAGCTCGCAACAGGGTCCTAATGAAAAACTGTTTTTT
NA	TRBJ2-2	NA	TRBV6-5	CASSYWSSENSGELFF	TGTGCCAGCAGTTATTGGTCTAGCGAGAACTCCGGGGAGCTGTTTTTT
NA	TRBJ2-5	NA	TRBV11-1	CASSLRGETQYF	TGTGCCAGCAGCTTAAGGGGAGAGACCCAGTACTTC
NA	TRBJ1-1	NA	TRBV29-1	CSVGNTEAFF	TGCAGCGTTGGCAACACTGAAGCTTTCTTT
NA	TRBJ2-4	NA	TRBV29-1	CSVAENIQYF	TGCAGCGTTGCGGAAAACATTCAGTACTTC
NA	TRBJ1-4	NA	TRBV18	CASSPSRDPNEKLFF	TGTGCCAGCTCACCAAGCAGGGATCCAAATGAAAAACTGTTTTTT
TRBD2	TRBJ2-1	NA	TRBV15	CATSPGLAENEQFF	TGTGCCACCAGCCCCGGACTAGCGGAAAATGAGCAGTTCTTC
NA	TRBJ2-1	NA	TRBV6-2/TRBV6-3	CASRPDYNEQFF	TGTGCCAGCAGACCGGACTACAATGAGCAGTTCTTC
NA	TRBJ2-7	once	TRBV11-2	CASSQGQGAYEQYF	TGTGCCAGCAGCCAGGGACAAGGGGCCTACGAGCAGTACTTC
NA	TRBJ2-3	NA	TRBV7-9	CASSLEGADTQYF	TGTGCCAGCAGCTTAGAAGGGGCAGATACGCAGTATTTT
NA	TRBJ2-1	NA	TRBV20-1	CSARDLELYNEQFF	TGCAGTGCTAGAGACTTAGAACTCTACAATGAGCAGTTCTTC
NA	TRBJ2-1	NA	TRBV18	CASSLDNYNEQFF	TGTGCCAGCTCACTCGATAACTACAATGAGCAGTTCTTC
NA	TRBJ2-7	NA	TRBV11-1	CASTSSSGTLNYEQYF	TGTGCCAGCACCTCGTCGTCCGGGACACTGAACTACGAGCAGTACTTC
NA	TRBJ2-1	NA	TRBV11-2	CASSLNLYNEQFF	TGTGCCAGCAGCTTAAATCTGTACAATGAGCAGTTCTTC
NA	TRBJ2-1	NA	TRBV4-2	CASSQDYTVNNEQFF	TGTGCCAGCAGCCAAGATTATACAGTTAACAATGAGCAGTTCTTC
TRBD1	TRBJ1-2	NA	TRBV10-1	CASSDREGYGYTF	TGCGCCAGCAGCGACAGGGAAGGCTATGGCTACACCTTC
NA	TRBJ2-3	NA	TRBV5-4	CASSLGGGAQYF	TGTGCCAGCAGCCTGGGAGGAGGGGCGCAGTATTTT
NA	TRBJ1-1	NA	TRBV20-1	CSASPGPRMNTEAFF	TGCAGTGCTAGTCCCGGACCCCGCATGAACACTGAAGCTTTCTTT
NA	TRBJ1-6	few	TRBV9	CATSVGRNYSPLHF	TGTGCCACCAGCGTAGGACGGAACTATTCACCCCTCCACTTT
TRBD2	TRBJ2-7	once	TRBV23-1	CASSQSVEREGHEQYF	TGCGCCAGCAGTCAATCGGTGGAGCGGGAGGGCCACGAGCAGTACTTC
TRBD1	TRBJ2-7	NA	TRBV13	CASAGQGFYEQYF	TGTGCCAGCGCGGGACAGGGTTTCTACGAGCAGTACTTC
NA	TRBJ1-2	NA	TRBV29-1	CSVQESGVYGYTF	TGCAGCGTCCAAGAGAGCGGGGTCTATGGCTACACCTTC